One sample yielded the 25 T cell receptor beta chains listed below, sequenced in a study of control samples from healthy donors and cancer patients. This table comes from immunoSEQ multiplex PCR, and its TCRdb copy is limited to in-frame clones, with some not included. The repertoire consists of 95,000 to 100,000 clones, with 85% to 90% occurring once and the leading ten covering 7.8%. Sequenced: blood. Receptor source: a man aged 25-40 years in good health.

This sequence joins TRBV3-1 (or the pseudogene TRBV3-2) and TRBJ2-7; D might be TRBD2 (6 bases). The V gene's germline CDR1 is LGHDT and CDR2 YNNKEL (reference sequence). This CDR3 region has 17 residues. The V end lost 4 bases, the J end lost 2 bases, and 21 bases lay between the germline ends. The CDR3 coding sequence is TGTGCCAGCAGCCCCTCCGGTTGGGGGGTGTTAACCTACGAGCAGTACTTC. Amino acids: CASSPSGWGVLTYEQYF.

About this clone: The DNA is omitted, as the CDR3 cannot be located on it reliably, and the CDR3 follows TCRdb's listing. The J gene is TRBJ1-2, the V gene TRBV4-1. The germline V gene encodes CDR1 MGHRA and CDR2 YSYEKL. The CDR3 has 13 amino acids, counting both end residues. The CDR3 is CASSQVGGGSRTF.

The CDR3 DNA reads TGTGCCAGCAGCTTAGCACGGGACCAAGAGACCCAGTACTTC. Translated, it gives CASSLARDQETQYF. V and J are TRBV7-9 and TRBJ2-5; D is ambiguous. Germline CDR1 reads SEHNR; CDR2 reads FQNEAQ (reference sequence). V was clipped by 0 bases and J by 0 bases, with 5 bases between them. The CDR3 spans 14 residues.

The chain employs TRBV5-5 and TRBJ1-1; D unresolved. In germline, CDR1 is SGHKS, CDR2 YYEKEE (reference sequence). The CDR3 sequence is 11 residues long. V was clipped by 0 bases and J by 9 bases, with 6 bases between them. The CDR3 region is CASSLDSKAFF. In nucleotides, the CDR3 is TGTGCCAGCAGCTTGGACTCCAAAGCTTTCTTT.

V is TRBV3-1 (or the pseudogene TRBV3-2) and J is TRBJ1-2; D unclear. Germline V gene lookup returns CDR1 LGHDT and CDR2 YNNKEL (reference sequence). Trimming removed 1 base at V and 4 bases at J, with 4 bases between. The CDR3 covers 12 residues. CDR3 protein: CASSQVAYGYTF. In DNA, the CDR3 is TGTGCCAGCAGCCAAGTTGCCTATGGCTACACCTTC.

The chain joins TRBV6-5 to TRBJ2-1, with TRBD1 identical over 8 bases. J was trimmed by 6 bases and V by 6 bases; bases with no gene match: 10. CDR3 length equals 15 residues. CDR1 is MNHEY, CDR2 SVGAGI, per germline. The CDR3 protein is CASSKDRGTGNEQFF. The CDR3 nucleotides read TGTGCCAGCAGCAAAGACAGGGGAACAGGCAATGAGCAGTTCTTC.

This chain joins TRBV27 and TRBJ2-2, with D perhaps matching TRBD2 (6 bases). The CDR3 contains 16 residues. V was pared by 1 base and J by 5 bases, with 14 bases between. The germline V gene encodes CDR1 MNHEY and CDR2 SMNVEV (reference sequence). CDR3 in amino acids: CASSLYPSVSTGELFF. For the CDR3, the DNA is TGTGCCAGCAGTTTATATCCTAGCGTTTCGACCGGGGAGCTGTTTTTT.

V gene TRBV4-2 combines with J gene TRBJ1-1; D is ambiguous. Trimming took off 3 bases at V and 5 bases at J, with 13 bases between the two ends. The CDR3 spans 14 residues. The germline gives CDR1 LGHNA, CDR2 YNFKEQ. The chain's CDR3 is CASSHSVRKTEAFF. The CDR3 DNA reads as TGTGCCAGCAGCCACTCTGTCCGGAAAACTGAAGCTTTCTTT.

In DNA form, the CDR3 reads TGTGCCAGCAGTGAAGGGAGCGGGTATCAGCCCCAGCATTTT. This codes for CASSEGSGYQPQHF. The V gene is TRBV6-1, the J gene TRBJ1-5; no clear D gene. CDR1 is MNHNS, CDR2 SASEGT, per germline. V shed 1 base and J shed 5 bases, with 9 bases lying between them. The CDR3 covers 14 residues.

The chain has TRBV11-3 and TRBJ2-7, with D unclear. This CDR3 is 14 amino acids long. Germline V gene lookup returns CDR1 SGHNT and CDR2 YENEEA. With 1 base removed from V and 1 base from J, the gap between germline ends came to 8 bases. CDR3 sequence: CASSLGATSYEQYF. The CDR3, as DNA: TGTGCCAGCAGCTTAGGGGCCACTTCCTACGAGCAGTACTTC.

The CDR3 DNA reads TGTGCCAGCAGTCACGAGCGTCGCTCCTCACCCCTCCACTTT. As protein: CASSHERRSSPLHF. The chain uses TRBV27 and TRBJ1-6; D call uncertain. The CDR3 spans 14 residues. V lost 5 bases, J lost 10 bases, and 15 bases lay in between. From germline, CDR1 is MNHEY and CDR2 SMNVEV (reference sequence).

V gene TRBV27 combines with J gene TRBJ1-1, with D possibly being TRBD1 (6 bases). Trimming left V 6 bases short and J 1 base short, with 12 bases between. Germline CDR1 is MNHEY and CDR2 is SMNVEV (reference sequence). There are 14 residues in the CDR3. CDR3 in DNA: TGTGCCAGCAGCCGCAACAGGGAGAACACTGAAGCTTTCTTT. Amino acid sequence: CASSRNRENTEAFF.

The chain has TRBV28 and TRBJ1-1; 8 bases are shared with TRBD1. Trimming cost V 6 bases and J 4 bases; bases outside gene matches: 10. CDR1 and CDR2 (germline): MDHEN, SYDVKM. The CDR3 extends over 15 amino acids. Here the CDR3 reads CASRTGAQRGTEAFF. The CDR3 DNA reads as TGTGCCAGCAGGACAGGGGCTCAAAGAGGCACTGAAGCTTTCTTT.

In its sample, this clone was seen once. The chain recombines TRBV5-1 with TRBJ2-7, with 10 positions matching TRBD1. Germline V lookup: CDR1 SGHRS, CDR2 YFSETQ. This CDR3 region has 15 residues. The V segment lost 3 bases and the J segment 2 bases; nucleotides outside the gene matches: 5. The CDR3 region has the DNA TGCGCCAGCAGCTCACCGGGACAGGGGACCTACGAGCAGTACTTC. As protein: CASSSPGQGTYEQYF.

The genes are TRBV6-4 and TRBJ2-1; 9 bases agree with TRBD1. Trimming took 2 bases from V and 5 from J; bases not matched to a gene: 10. The CDR3 totals 17 residues. CDR1 and CDR2 from the germline V gene are MRHNA and SNTAGT. CDR3 sequence reads: CASSDRVPGTGHNEQFF. The CDR3 DNA reads TGTGCCAGCAGTGACAGGGTTCCCGGGACAGGGCACAATGAGCAGTTCTTC.

The V call is TRBV19, the J call TRBJ2-1; TRBD2 agrees at 10 bases. The J segment lost 3 bases and the V segment lost 4 bases, leaving 3 bases of the junction unmatched. The CDR3 is made up of 15 amino acids. CDR1 is LNHDA and CDR2 is SQIVND in the germline V gene (reference sequence). Here the CDR3 DNA reads TGTGCCAGTAGTAGGGCTAGCGGGGGCTACAATGAGCAGTTCTTC. Translating it yields CASSRASGGYNEQFF.

The gene calls are TRBV9 and TRBJ2-1; a weak D match, TRBD2 (5 bases). The V gene lost 0 bases and the J gene lost 9 bases, with 16 bases spanning the gap. This CDR3 region has 15 residues. Looked up from germline, CDR1 is SGDLS and CDR2 is YYNGEE. The CDR3 here is CASSVGRVPGGEQFF. DNA for the CDR3: TGTGCCAGCAGCGTAGGCCGGGTCCCCGGAGGTGAGCAGTTCTTC.

The V call is TRBV12-3 or TRBV12-4, the J call TRBJ1-1; D might be TRBD1 (5 bases). CDR3 length equals 13 residues. Trimming removed 6 bases from V and 2 bases from J, with 10 bases in between. CDR3 sequence: CASSLTANTEAFF. In nucleotides, the CDR3 is TGTGCCAGCAGCCTGACAGCTAACACTGAAGCTTTCTTT.

The V call is TRBV27, the J call TRBJ2-4, with 9 positions matching TRBD2. This CDR3 region has 14 residues. Trimming took 5 bases from V and 8 from J; bases not matched to a gene: 7. CDR1 and CDR2 (germline): MNHEY, SMNVEV (reference sequence). DNA for the CDR3: TGTGCCAGCAGTCCCGTTGCGGGGGGGGACATTCAGTACTTC. Amino acids: CASSPVAGGDIQYF.

V is TRBV28 and J is TRBJ2-1, with 8 bases matching TRBD1. The CDR3 loop spans 15 amino acids. Germline CDR1 is MDHEN and CDR2 is SYDVKM. V dropped 4 bases and J dropped 14; count of bases not matched to a gene: 16. The CDR3 bases are TGTGCCAGCAGTTCCTCGTCCCGGGACAGGAATGGGAAGTTCTTC. It codes for CASSSSSRDRNGKFF.

This clone has more than one count but fewer than ten. The chain combines TRBV28 with TRBJ2-2; D unresolved. V lost 7 bases and J 1 base, leaving 16 bases between the germline ends. The CDR3 sequence is 16 residues long. CDR1 and CDR2 from the germline V gene are MDHEN and SYDVKM. The CDR3 loop is CASTRRRTRNTGELFF. The DNA for the CDR3 is TGTGCCAGCACTCGGCGCAGGACGCGGAACACCGGGGAGCTGTTTTTT.

The V gene is TRBV20-1, the J gene TRBJ1-1; the D gene is possibly TRBD1 (6 bases). Trimming took off 3 bases at V and 2 bases at J, with 13 bases between the two ends. The CDR3 length is 14 residues. Germline CDR1 reads DFQATT; CDR2 reads SNEGSKA (reference sequence). DNA of the CDR3: TGCAGTGCTAGTACAAGGGGGATTAACACTGAAGCTTTCTTT. It encodes CSASTRGINTEAFF.

This clone was observed a few times. The chain links TRBV3-1 (or the pseudogene TRBV3-2) to TRBJ1-5, with 8 bases that match TRBD1. Germline V gene data show CDR1 as LGHDT and CDR2 as YNNKEL (reference sequence). Trimming took 4 bases from V and 0 from J; bases not matched to a gene: 8. The CDR3 has 17 residues. DNA of the CDR3: TGTGCCAGCAGCCGAGGGACAGGAGGGAGTAGCAATCAGCCCCAGCATTTT. Residues: CASSRGTGGSSNQPQHF.

The chain couples TRBV7-6 to TRBJ2-5, with 9 bases aligning to TRBD2. The length of the CDR3 is 18 residues. Germline lookup yields CDR1 SGHVS and CDR2 FNYEAQ. Trimming cost V 5 bases and J 5 bases; bases outside gene matches: 18. CDR3 loop: CASSPLRVLAGAGETQYF. The CDR3 DNA reads TGTGCCAGCAGCCCCCTAAGGGTGTTAGCGGGGGCCGGGGAGACCCAGTACTTC.

The table lists this clone with a count of one. The chain uses TRBV28 and TRBJ2-3; D unclear. The V and J ends lost 3 bases and 4 bases respectively, with 8 bases between them. The CDR3 sequence is 13 residues long. CDR1 MDHEN and CDR2 SYDVKM come from the germline V gene. CDR3 DNA: TGTGCCAGCAGTTTTCGGTCATCAGATACGCAGTATTTT. Protein sequence: CASSFRSSDTQYF.